This TCR beta chain was recorded in a study of OX40 agonist ivuxolimab in advanced cancers. About the study: Across the patients, intravenous ivuxolimab was delivered every 2 weeks at 0.01 to 10 mg/kg. Partial responses were recorded for three patients, including one with hepatocellular carcinoma and two with cutaneous melanoma.

Sequencing used immunoSEQ multiplex PCR; TCRdb keeps in-frame clones, though not all of them. The table has some 50,000 clones, approximately 90% seen once. This CDR3 contains 15 residues. In germline, CDR1 is MNHNS, CDR2 SASEGT. Trimming took 5 bases from V and 0 from J; bases not matched to a gene: 5. Blood sampling took place at baseline, cycle 4 day 1, and cycle 7 day 1. Here the sequenced sample was CD4+ or CD8+ T cells sorted from blood, taken in a trial of the OX40 agonist ivuxolimab. This TCR was sampled from an adult with an advanced solid tumor such as melanoma, head and neck, liver or kidney cancer. The chain is built from TRBV6-1 and TRBJ2-7; 9 bases fit TRBD1. The CDR3 nucleotides read TGTGCCAGCAGTAGGGACAGGGACAACTCCTACGAGCAGTACTTC. Translating it yields CASSRDRDNSYEQYF.